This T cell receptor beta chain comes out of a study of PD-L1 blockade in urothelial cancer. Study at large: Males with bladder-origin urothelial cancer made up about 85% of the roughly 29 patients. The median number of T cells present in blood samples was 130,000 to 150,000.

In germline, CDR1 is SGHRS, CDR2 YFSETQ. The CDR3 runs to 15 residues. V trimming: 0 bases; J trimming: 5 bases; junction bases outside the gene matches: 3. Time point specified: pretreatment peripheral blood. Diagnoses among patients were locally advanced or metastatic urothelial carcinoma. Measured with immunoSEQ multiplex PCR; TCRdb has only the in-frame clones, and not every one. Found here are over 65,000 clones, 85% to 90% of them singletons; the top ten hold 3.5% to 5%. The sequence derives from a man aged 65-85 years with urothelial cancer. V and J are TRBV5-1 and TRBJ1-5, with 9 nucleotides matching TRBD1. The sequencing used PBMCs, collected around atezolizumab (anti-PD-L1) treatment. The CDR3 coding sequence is TGCGCCAGCAGCTTGGATGGGACAGGGTATCAGCCCCAGCATTTT. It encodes CASSLDGTGYQPQHF.